The clone carrying this TCR beta chain was recorded a few times. The antigen remains unidentified. The entry originates in a study of identical twins. Study outcomes and limitations: The degree of excess twin sharing was weaker in beta out-of-frame sequences.

Germline V gene data show CDR1 as MNHNY and CDR2 as SVGAGI (reference sequence). The CDR3 totals 13 residues. Trimming took off 5 bases at V and 0 bases at J, with 7 bases between the two ends. TCRdb independently ran MiXCR on the 5' RACE reads; one entry per CDR3 protein. Counted here are approximately 890,000 distinct CDR3 sequences, 9% to 15% occurring once; the ten biggest clones make up around 1.6%. These same records also appear under a second study, on yellow fever vaccine responses in identical twins.

Sequencing was performed on PBMCs. This TCR derives from a woman under 30 in good health. The chain carries TRBV6-6 and TRBJ1-2; no definite D call. CDR3 nucleotides: TGTGCCAGCAGTACCCAGACTAACTATGGCTACACCTTC. Amino acids: CASSTQTNYGYTF.